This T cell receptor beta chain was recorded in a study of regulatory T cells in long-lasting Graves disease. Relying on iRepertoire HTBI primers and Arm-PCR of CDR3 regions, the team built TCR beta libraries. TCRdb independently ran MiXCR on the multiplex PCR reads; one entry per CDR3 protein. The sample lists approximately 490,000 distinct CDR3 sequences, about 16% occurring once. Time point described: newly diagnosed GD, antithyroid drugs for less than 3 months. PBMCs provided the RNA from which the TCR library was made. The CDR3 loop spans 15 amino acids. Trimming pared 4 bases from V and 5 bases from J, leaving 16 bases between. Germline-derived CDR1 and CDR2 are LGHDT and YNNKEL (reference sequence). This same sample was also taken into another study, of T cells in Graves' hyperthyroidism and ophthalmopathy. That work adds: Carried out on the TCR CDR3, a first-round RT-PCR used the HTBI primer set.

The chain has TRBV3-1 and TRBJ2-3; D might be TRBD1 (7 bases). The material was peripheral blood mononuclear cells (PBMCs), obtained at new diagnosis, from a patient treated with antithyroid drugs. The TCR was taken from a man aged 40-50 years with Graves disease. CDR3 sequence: CASSLTRQGGDTQYF. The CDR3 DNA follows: TGTGCCAGCAGCCTAACCCGACAGGGAGGAGATACGCAGTATTTT.